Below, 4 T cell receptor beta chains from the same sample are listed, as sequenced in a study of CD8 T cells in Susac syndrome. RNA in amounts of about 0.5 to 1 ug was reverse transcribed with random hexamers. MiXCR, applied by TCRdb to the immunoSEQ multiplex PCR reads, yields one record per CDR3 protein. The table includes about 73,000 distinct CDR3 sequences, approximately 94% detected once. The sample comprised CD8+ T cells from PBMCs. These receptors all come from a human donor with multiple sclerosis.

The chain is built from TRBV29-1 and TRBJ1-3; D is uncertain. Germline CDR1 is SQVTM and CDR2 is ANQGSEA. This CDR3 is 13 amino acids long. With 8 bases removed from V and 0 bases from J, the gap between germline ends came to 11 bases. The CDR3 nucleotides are TGCAGCATTGGAGGCCACTCTGGAAACACCATATATTTT. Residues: CSIGGHSGNTIYF.

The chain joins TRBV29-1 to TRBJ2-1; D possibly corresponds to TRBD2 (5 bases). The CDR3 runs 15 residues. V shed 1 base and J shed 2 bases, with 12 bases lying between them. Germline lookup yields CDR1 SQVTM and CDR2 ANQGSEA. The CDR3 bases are TGCAGCGTTGAAGGGGAATGGAGGCCCTACAATGAGCAGTTCTTC. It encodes CSVEGEWRPYNEQFF.

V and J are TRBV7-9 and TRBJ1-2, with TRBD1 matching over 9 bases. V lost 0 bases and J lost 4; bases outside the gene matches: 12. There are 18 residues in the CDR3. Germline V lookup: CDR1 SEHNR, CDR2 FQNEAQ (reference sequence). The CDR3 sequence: CASSLAGQGLGIGYGYTF. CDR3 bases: TGTGCCAGCAGCTTAGCAGGACAGGGGCTTGGAATTGGCTATGGCTACACCTTC. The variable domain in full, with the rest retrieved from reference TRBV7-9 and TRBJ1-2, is DTGVSQNPRHKITKRGQNVTFRCDPISEHNRLYWYRQTLGQGPEFLTYFQNEAQLEKSRLLSDRFSAERPKGSFSTLEIQRTEQGDSAMYLCASSLAGQGLGIGYGYTFGSGTRLTVV.

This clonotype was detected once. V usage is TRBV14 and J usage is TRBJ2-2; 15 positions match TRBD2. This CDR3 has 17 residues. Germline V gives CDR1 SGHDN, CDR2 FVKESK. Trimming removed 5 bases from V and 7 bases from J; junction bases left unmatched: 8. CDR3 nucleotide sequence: TGTGCCAGCAGCTTCGGGACTAGCGGGAGGATTGGCGGGGAGCTGTTTTTT. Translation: CASSFGTSGRIGGELFF. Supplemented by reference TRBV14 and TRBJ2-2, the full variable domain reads EAGVTQFPSHSVIEKGQTVTLRCDPISGHDNLYWYRRVMGKEIKFLLHFVKESKQDESGMPNNRFLAERTGGTYSTLKVQPAELEDSGVYFCASSFGTSGRIGGELFFGEGSRLTVL.